There are a few counts of the clone carrying this T cell receptor beta chain. Its specificity is not known. MiXCR, run by TCRdb on the reads, gives a single entry per CDR3 protein. The data contain about 530,000 distinct CDR3 sequences, approximately 25% of them singletons. The record originates from a study of T cell repertoires in cytomegalovirus infection. Study at large: Public TCR beta signatures marked donors with CMV infection and the matching HLA.

Study conclusions and caveats: Predominance within the ex vivo response was attributable to HLA-C-restricted CMV-specific TCR beta clonotypes.

This CDR3 is built from 12 residues. V was clipped by 7 bases and J by 6 bases; unmatched bases: 6. Germline-derived CDR1 and CDR2 are SGHNT and YYREEE (reference sequence). The origin of this receptor is a human donor in good health (CMV status not recorded). Some clones in this sample may be carry-over from other donors' samples. The sequenced sample was PBMCs. This chain joins TRBV5-4 and TRBJ2-5; the match to TRBD1 covers 7 bases. The CDR3 loop is CASGQVGKTQYF. The CDR3 nucleotides are TGTGCCAGCGGACAGGTTGGAAAGACCCAGTACTTC.